The entry below describes one T cell receptor (beta chain). Its antigen has not been determined. No base quality values were provided; no much bigger clone lies one nucleotide off. In total, fewer than 750 healthy bone marrow donors made up the cohort. Cohort members were all nominally healthy when sampled, although unrecorded immune exposures were likely present. The donor was CMV seropositive and was included in the group of some 290 seropositive cohort members. A peripheral blood sample was collected from each donor, and TCR beta sequencing was performed on peripheral blood mononuclear cells. The Qiagen DNeasy Blood Extraction Kit was used to extract genomic DNA from the blood cell samples. This sample was included in a study of cytomegalovirus exposure and HLA in healthy donors (TCRdb year 2017). As for the study more broadly: In an earlier analysis of 587 of the donors, 276 Gb of sequence data and 120 million or so unique TCR beta sequences from 150 million to 200 million T cells were reported. To study patterns of TCR occurrence, a later analysis re-analyzed previously published TCR beta repertoires from hundreds of donors and added high-resolution HLA genotyping. Donor age, sex, ethnicity and CMV serostatus were compiled together with the repertoire data. HLA typing covered class I and class II loci at four-digit resolution. The genetic ancestry cluster associated with self-reported Caucasian donors included about 84% of the roughly 360 genotyped donors. Genome-wide SNP genotypes for about 60% of the roughly 700 donors were used in a later genetic analysis, which treated that subset as a discovery cohort. Using immunosequencing, the study profiled T cell repertoires from 500 to 800 subjects and related those repertoires to cytomegalovirus serostatus. The study aimed to test whether signatures of past pathogen exposure could be identified by cataloging public T cell receptors. Approximately 310 gigabases of sequencing data and approximately 85 million unique TCR sequences were included in an early release covering roughly 600 HLA-typed donors. All discovery cohort repertoires had been generated on a single sequencing platform. In addition to the first cohort of 666 subjects, a separate validation cohort of over 90 different subjects was used. In an earlier analysis of 550 to 700 of the donors, high-throughput TCR beta sequencing was used to judge whether each TCR beta V gene segment behaved as functional or pseudogenic. In the later analysis, no new phenotypic data were used to find candidate immune exposures; instead, reliance was placed on TCR beta sequences and their occurrence across donors. On average, 235,054 unique TCR beta nucleotide sequences were sequenced per donor among 350 to 400 genotyped donors of the cohort, with around 19% of those sequences being non-productive. About five DR-DQ haplotypes were handled as single units for association and clustering because linkage in the cohort was strong. The study combined high-throughput TCR immunosequencing, statistical association of individual TCRs with disease status, and machine learning to predict cytomegalovirus infection status. Typing coverage differed by locus: A, B, C, DRB1 and DQB1 were typed in roughly 620-630 donors, DQA1 in 500 to 550, DPA1 in nearly 610, and DPB1 in around 490.

What the study reported, not specific to this receptor: A later genetic analysis reported fewer N-insertions in productive TCRs among donors in an Asian-associated ancestry cluster than the roughly 620-donor mean. Only TCR beta chains were sequenced in this cohort, and the absence of alpha or paired-chain data limited detectable features. A later analysis found that HLA-associated TCR beta chains were more clonally expanded and had lower generation probabilities than equally common non-associated chains. The classifier was reported to diagnose cytomegalovirus status with high specificity and sensitivity in both the original and validation cohorts. Assigning TCR associations to individual alleles was difficult when HLA alleles, especially DR and DQ, strongly co-occurred. Because HLA typing was missing for some donors at each locus, association tests included only the typed subset. A later analysis found that most CMV-associated TCR beta chains appeared HLA-restricted, with HLA associations seemingly driven largely by CMV exposure. Roughly 15 rarely observed V segments, including chromosome 9 orphons, were excluded from the earlier analysis of just under 600 of the donors because counts were too low. In the study, 150 to 200 TCR beta chains were listed as associated with cytomegalovirus. The presence/absence analyses assumed that sequencing depth was roughly uniform across donors, and that assumption may not be true. In vitro tests confirmed that a few of the cytomegalovirus-associated TCR beta chains recognize cytomegalovirus antigens. It was suggested by the authors that the approach could potentially be generalized to other disease states and immunological phenotypes. In an earlier analysis of about 600 of the donors, most TCR beta V segments appeared in productive rearrangements about 90% or about 30% of the time, broadly matching IMGT annotations. Linkage disequilibrium might explain the correlated functional status among segregating V segments, but an unknown experimental factor could not be excluded. Most TCR sequences were seen in very few donors, while some public TCRs were found in many individuals. A cluster of highly shared sequence variants was judged likely to be a technical artifact of the sequencing pipeline. For the cohort, immune exposure information was limited to CMV serostatus. Specific HLA alleles were associated with 15,000 to 20,000 TCR beta sequences at a false discovery rate of 0.05 in a later analysis. A further reported finding was that TCR beta sequences accurately predicted the HLA-A and HLA-B alleles for most subjects in the first cohort. Several of the top co-occurrence clusters appeared to be linked to parvovirus B19, influenza, CMV and Epstein-Barr virus, according to a later analysis. In a later genetic analysis, a missense DCLRE1C variant was associated with V-gene and J-gene trimming of TCR beta chains, and the association was replicated in an independent cohort. According to a later analysis, TCR association rates differed among HLA loci, with DRB1 alleles showing the most associated TCRs and HLA-C alleles showing the fewest.

The method was the immunoSEQ multiplex PCR assay. A mixture of 60 forward primers for TCR Vbeta segments and 13 reverse primers for TCR Jbeta segments was used in the multiplex PCR. A multiplex PCR assay on genomic DNA amplified the CDR3 region of rearranged TCR beta genes. Amplified TCR beta libraries were sequenced as 87-base-pair reads on the Illumina HiSeq System. In the original analysis: Across the 666 repertoires, a later analysis counted tens of millions of unique TCR beta chains, roughly 11 million of which were shared by at least two donors. To remove PCR and sequencing errors, raw reads were error-corrected and collapsed into unique sequences using a nearest-neighbor algorithm that merged closely related sequences. CDR3 sequences were aligned to IMGT reference sequences to assign V, D and J gene segments. For a sequence to be retained, a match of at least six nucleotides was required to both a V gene segment and a J gene segment. A rearrangement was called productive if the CDR3 had no stop codons and remained in frame with V and J, and every other rearrangement was called non-productive. Following IMGT convention, CDR3 was defined as the stretch from the second conserved V-encoded cysteine up to the conserved J-encoded phenylalanine. The earlier analysis of about 590 of the donors excluded sequences that lacked an unambiguous match to a single V gene segment. In an earlier analysis of about 590 of the donors, a V segment was called functional when productive rearrangements were above 56.7%, and segregating when the standard deviation between donors exceeded 5%. A statistical classification framework was developed to diagnose cytomegalovirus status using the catalog of TCR beta chain sequences. In a later analysis, TCR nucleotide sequences were compared against IMGT/GENE-DB human TR gene sequences so that V and J genes could be assigned. In a later analysis, CDR3 sequences and most-parsimonious VDJ recombination scenarios were assigned using the TCRdist pipeline. In a later analysis, each TCR beta chain was defined by its CDR3 amino acid sequence together with its V-gene family, and reads lacking a unique V-gene family were excluded. A later analysis removed roughly 590 highly shared, low-generation-probability nucleotide sequences to deal with suspected cross-contamination and a sequencing artifact. For each public chain, a later analysis derived a clonal expansion index from normalized ranks of inferred template counts within each repertoire. In a later analysis, generation probabilities were computed with a VDJ recombination model fitted to out-of-frame rearrangements, and the resulting probabilities were checked against IGoR. In a later analysis, TCR-TCR, TCR-HLA and TCR-CMV co-occurrence was scored with hypergeometric tests, and a repertoire-size bias correction was applied to TCR pairs. In a later analysis, false discovery rates were estimated by permuting HLA or CMV assignments 20 times. In a later analysis, co-occurring TCRs were grouped using DBSCAN, with TCRdist sequence similarity added in when clustering inside HLA-allele-positive subsets. Repertoires with fewer than 30,000 or more than 120,000 public chains were left out of co-occurrence clustering, as were several repertoires with anomalous nucleotide sharing. In its TCRdb copy, this immuneACCESS table keeps in-frame sequences only and misses some clones. Where compared with another copy, unresolved V genes explain less than half of these, and the others have no known cause. V and J calls and clone size are as listed in that table; D and trimming were resolved from the DNA. The sample profile shows fewer than 200,000 clones; 80% to 90% of them were found once. 5.5% to 8% of the sample rests with the top ten.

This receptor was obtained from a young woman in good health and CMV-seropositive. Sequencing input: PBMCs.

The CDR3 has the sequence CASSLLQSGYTF. The nucleotide sequence reads as follows: TGTGCCAGCAGCTTGTTGCAGTCTGGCTACACCTTC. The rearranged segments are TRBV5-4 and TRBJ1-2; the D gene identity is not certain. V loses 1 base, J loses 7 bases, and the germline ends lie 8 bases apart. The CDR3 numbers 12 residues from cysteine through phenylalanine. Solely the CDR3 DNA is kept, with 36 bases framed from the first base. From a lookup of the germline V gene (reference sequence), CDR1 and CDR2 are SGHNT and YYREEE.